This T cell receptor beta chain comes out of a study of shared clonotypes between healthy human individuals. The study's findings and limits: Between several donors, naive CD4 clonotypes were shared at a level of about 5%.

Clones were read by immunoSEQ multiplex PCR, and TCRdb kept only the in-frame ones, dropping some. The repertoire consists of hundreds of thousands of clones, with around three quarters occurring once and the leading ten covering around 1.8%. The V segment lost 7 bases and the J segment 7 bases; nucleotides outside the gene matches: 8. Germline CDR1 reads MDHEN; CDR2 reads SYDVKM. CDR3 size: 15 residues. Worth noting for this clone: Its antigen is unknown.

The TCR originated in a woman in her twenties or thirties in good health. The specimen sequenced was memory CD4+ T cells sorted from blood. Subset indicated: CD45RA-negative fraction. This chain uses TRBV28 with TRBJ2-1; 12 bases are shared with TRBD2. In DNA form, the CDR3 reads TGTGCCAGCACCTCCGGTACTAGCGGGAGGAATGAGCAGTTCTTC. The encoded protein is CASTSGTSGRNEQFF.